The clone carrying this TCR beta chain has a count of ten or more. The data originate from a study of early T cells in non-severe SARS-CoV-2 infection. Germline V CDR1 and CDR2: SGHNT, YYREEE (reference sequence). Trimming took 9 bases from V and 4 from J; bases not matched to a gene: 9. The CDR3 loop spans 14 amino acids. Individual cDNA molecules were tagged with unique molecular identifiers. TCRdb itself ran the 5' RACE reads through MiXCR, one entry per CDR3 protein. This sample carries 95,000 to 100,000 distinct CDR3 sequences, over 10% of them seen once, and the ten largest clones take about 2.1%.

This TCR derives from an adult who was a healthcare worker with PCR-confirmed SARS-CoV-2 infection or an uninfected control (not recorded which). The genes are TRBV5-4 and TRBJ2-3; 9 bases match TRBD1. Sequencing was carried out using whole blood. DNA for the CDR3: TGTGCCACCAGACGGGACAGGGTTTCAGATACGCAGTATTTT. As protein: CATRRDRVSDTQYF.